What follows is one TCR beta chain and its context. This entry belongs to a study of blood T cell repertoires in COVID-19. Study background: Researchers got acute and convalescent COVID-19 samples from the United States, Italy and Spain. From T cells, B-cell-depleted T cells, or PBMCs came the material, which was cDNA or gDNA.

In the original workflow: Estimation of nucleated cell counts was performed using reference gene primer amplification. Clones were read by immunoSEQ multiplex PCR, and TCRdb kept only the in-frame ones, dropping some. V and J calls and clone size are copied from that table; D and trimming were computed from the DNA. The sample lists approximately 26,000 clones; about 75% were seen once. The specimen was peripheral blood. This TCR was recovered from a man older than 75 with active or convalescent COVID-19.

CDR3 residues: CASSYRSTGPAHEQYF. As DNA, the CDR3 is TGTGCCAGCAGTTACCGCTCGACAGGGCCGGCCCACGAGCAGTACTTC. The chain has TRBV6-5 and TRBJ2-7, with TRBD1 identical over 7 bases. The CDR3 loop spans 16 amino acids. The germline gives CDR1 MNHEY, CDR2 SVGAGI. V lost 2 bases to trimming and J lost 5 bases; unmatched junction nucleotides: 12.